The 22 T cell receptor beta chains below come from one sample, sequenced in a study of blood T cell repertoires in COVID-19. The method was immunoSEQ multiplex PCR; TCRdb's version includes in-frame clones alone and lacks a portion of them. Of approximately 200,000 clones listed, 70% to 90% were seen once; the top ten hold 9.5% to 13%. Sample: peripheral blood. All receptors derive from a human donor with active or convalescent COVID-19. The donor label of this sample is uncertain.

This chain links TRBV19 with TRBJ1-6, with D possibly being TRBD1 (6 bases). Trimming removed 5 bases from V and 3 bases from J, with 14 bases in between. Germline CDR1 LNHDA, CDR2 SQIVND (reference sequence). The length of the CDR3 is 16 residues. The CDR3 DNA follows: TGTGCCAGTAGTCTACAATTAGGGGGCTATAATTCACCCCTCCACTTT. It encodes CASSLQLGGYNSPLHF.

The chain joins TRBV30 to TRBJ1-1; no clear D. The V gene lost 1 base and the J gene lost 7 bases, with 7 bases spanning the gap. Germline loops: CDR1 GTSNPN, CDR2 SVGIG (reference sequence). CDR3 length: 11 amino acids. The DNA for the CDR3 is TGTGCCTGGAGTGGAGTCCTTGAAGCTTTCTTT. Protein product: CAWSGVLEAFF.

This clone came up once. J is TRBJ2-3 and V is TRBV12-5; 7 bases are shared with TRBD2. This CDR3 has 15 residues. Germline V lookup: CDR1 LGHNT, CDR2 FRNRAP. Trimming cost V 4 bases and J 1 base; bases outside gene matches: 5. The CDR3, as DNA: TGTGCTAGTGGTTCGGGGGGAGTAGGCACAGATACGCAGTATTTT. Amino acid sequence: CASGSGGVGTDTQYF.

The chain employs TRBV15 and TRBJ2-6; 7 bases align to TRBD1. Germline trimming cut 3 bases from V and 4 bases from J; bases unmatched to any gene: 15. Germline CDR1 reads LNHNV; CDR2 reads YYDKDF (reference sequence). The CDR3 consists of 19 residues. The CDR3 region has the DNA TGTGCCACCAGCAGGGAACCCGTGACAGGGACCTCCGGGGCCAACGTCCTGACTTTC. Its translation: CATSREPVTGTSGANVLTF.

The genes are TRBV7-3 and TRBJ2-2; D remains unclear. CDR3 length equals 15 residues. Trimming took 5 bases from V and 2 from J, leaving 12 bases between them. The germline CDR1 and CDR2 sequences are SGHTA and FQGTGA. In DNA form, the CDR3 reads TGTGCCAGCAGCCGTGGGCAGGCCAACACCGGGGAGCTGTTTTTT. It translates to CASSRGQANTGELFF.

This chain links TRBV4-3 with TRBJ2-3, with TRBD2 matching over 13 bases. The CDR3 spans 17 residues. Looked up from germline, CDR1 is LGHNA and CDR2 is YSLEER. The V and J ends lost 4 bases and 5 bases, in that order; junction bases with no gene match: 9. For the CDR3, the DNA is TGCGCCAGCAGCCGCAGACTAGCGGGGGGTTTTGTAGATACGCAGTATTTT. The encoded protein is CASSRRLAGGFVDTQYF.

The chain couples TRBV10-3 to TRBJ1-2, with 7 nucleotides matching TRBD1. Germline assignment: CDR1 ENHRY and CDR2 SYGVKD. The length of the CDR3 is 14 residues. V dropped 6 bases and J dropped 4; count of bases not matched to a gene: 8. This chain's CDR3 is CAISVDRVGYGYTF. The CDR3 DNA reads TGTGCCATCAGCGTCGACAGGGTGGGCTATGGCTACACCTTC.

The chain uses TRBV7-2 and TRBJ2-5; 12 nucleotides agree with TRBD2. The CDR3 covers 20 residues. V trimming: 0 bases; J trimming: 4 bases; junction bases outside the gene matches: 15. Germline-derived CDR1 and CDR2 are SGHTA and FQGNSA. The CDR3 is CASSLAVPSSGGGNRETQYF. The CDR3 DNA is TGTGCCAGCAGCTTAGCTGTTCCCTCTAGCGGGGGGGGTAATAGAGAGACCCAGTACTTC.

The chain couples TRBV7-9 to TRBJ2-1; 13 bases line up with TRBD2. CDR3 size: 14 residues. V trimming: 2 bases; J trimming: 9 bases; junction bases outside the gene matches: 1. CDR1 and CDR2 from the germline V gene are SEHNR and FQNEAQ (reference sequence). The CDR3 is CASSLWTSGGEQFF. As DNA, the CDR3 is TGTGCCAGCAGCTTATGGACTAGCGGGGGTGAGCAGTTCTTC.

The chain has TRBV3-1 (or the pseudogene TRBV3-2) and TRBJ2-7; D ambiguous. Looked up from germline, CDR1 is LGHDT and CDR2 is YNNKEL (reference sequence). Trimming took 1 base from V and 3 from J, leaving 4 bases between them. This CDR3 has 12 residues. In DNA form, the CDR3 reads TGTGCCAGCAGCCAAGTCAACTACGAGCAGTACTTC. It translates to CASSQVNYEQYF.

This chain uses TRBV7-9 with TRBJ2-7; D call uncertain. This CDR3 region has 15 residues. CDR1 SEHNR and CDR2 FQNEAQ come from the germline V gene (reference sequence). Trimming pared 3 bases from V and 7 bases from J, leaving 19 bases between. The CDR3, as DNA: TGTGCCAGCAGCTTTCGACTGGAAGCCCCCCTGGAGCAGTACTTC. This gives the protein CASSFRLEAPLEQYF.

Here the CDR3 reads CASSATSEVYEQYF. In DNA form, the CDR3 reads TGTGCCAGCAGCGCAACTAGCGAGGTCTACGAGCAGTACTTC. The chain recombines TRBV9 with TRBJ2-7; 7 nucleotides align to TRBD2. With V trimmed by 3 bases and J by 3 bases, 6 bases remained unmatched. Germline CDR1 reads SGDLS; CDR2 reads YYNGEE. The CDR3 contains 14 residues.

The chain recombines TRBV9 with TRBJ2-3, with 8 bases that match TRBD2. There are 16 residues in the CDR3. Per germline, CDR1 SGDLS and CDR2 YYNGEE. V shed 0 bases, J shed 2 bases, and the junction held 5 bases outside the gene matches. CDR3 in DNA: TGTGCCAGCAGCGTAGCTACTAGCGGTTTCACAGATACGCAGTATTTT. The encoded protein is CASSVATSGFTDTQYF.

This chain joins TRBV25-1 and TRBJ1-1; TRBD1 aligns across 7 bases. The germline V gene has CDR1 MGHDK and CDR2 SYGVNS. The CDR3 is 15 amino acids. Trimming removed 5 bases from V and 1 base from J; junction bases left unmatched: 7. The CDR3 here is CASSKGTVANTEAFF. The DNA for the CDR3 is TGTGCCAGCAGTAAGGGGACAGTGGCGAACACTGAAGCTTTCTTT.

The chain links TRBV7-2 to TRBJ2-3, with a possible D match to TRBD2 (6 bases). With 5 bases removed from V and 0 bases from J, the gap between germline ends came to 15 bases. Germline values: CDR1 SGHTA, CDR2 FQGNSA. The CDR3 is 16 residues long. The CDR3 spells CASSAVVGGSTDTQYF. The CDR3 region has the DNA TGTGCCAGCAGCGCCGTGGTAGGAGGGAGCACAGATACGCAGTATTTT.

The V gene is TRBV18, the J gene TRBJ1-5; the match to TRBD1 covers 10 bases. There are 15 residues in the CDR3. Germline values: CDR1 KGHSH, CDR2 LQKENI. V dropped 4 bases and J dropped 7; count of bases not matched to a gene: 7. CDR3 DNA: TGTGCCAGCTCACTTGACAGGGGGCTTGGGCAGCCCCAGCATTTT. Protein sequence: CASSLDRGLGQPQHF.

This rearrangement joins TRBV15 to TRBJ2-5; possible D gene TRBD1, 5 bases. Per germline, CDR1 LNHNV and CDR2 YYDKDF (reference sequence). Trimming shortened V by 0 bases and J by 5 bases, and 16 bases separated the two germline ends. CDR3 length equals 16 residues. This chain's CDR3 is CATSRDRAGLRETQYF. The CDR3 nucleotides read TGTGCCACCAGCAGAGACAGGGCAGGCCTCCGGGAGACCCAGTACTTC. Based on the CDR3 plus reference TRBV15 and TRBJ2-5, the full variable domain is DAMVIQNPRYQVTQFGKPVTLSCSQTLNHNVMYWYQQKSSQAPKLLFHYYDKDFNNEADTPDNFQSRRPNTSFCFLDIRSPGLGDTAMYLCATSRDRAGLRETQYFGPGTRLLVL.

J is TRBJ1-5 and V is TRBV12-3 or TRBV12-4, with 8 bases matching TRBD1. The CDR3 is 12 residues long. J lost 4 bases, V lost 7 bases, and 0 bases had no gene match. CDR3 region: CASNRGNQPQHF. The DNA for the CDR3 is TGTGCCAGCAACAGGGGGAATCAGCCCCAGCATTTT.

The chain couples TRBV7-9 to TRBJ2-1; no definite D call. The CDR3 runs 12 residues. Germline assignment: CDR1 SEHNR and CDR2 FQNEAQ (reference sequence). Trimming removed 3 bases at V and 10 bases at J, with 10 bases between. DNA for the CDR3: TGTGCCAGCAGCTTTCCGATGCGGGAGCAGTTCTTC. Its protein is CASSFPMREQFF.

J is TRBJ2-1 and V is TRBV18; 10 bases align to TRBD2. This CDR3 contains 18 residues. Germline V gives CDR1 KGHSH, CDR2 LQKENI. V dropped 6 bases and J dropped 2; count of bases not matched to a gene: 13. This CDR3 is CASSSRTSGPGTYNEQFF. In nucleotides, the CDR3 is TGTGCCAGCTCCTCGAGGACTAGCGGACCCGGCACCTACAATGAGCAGTTCTTC.

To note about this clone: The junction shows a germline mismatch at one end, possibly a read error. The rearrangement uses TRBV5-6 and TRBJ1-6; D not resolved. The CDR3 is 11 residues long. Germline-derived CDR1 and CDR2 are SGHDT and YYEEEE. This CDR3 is CASSLASTLAF. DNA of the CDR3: TGTGCCAGCAGCTTGGCCAGCACCTTAGCCTTT.

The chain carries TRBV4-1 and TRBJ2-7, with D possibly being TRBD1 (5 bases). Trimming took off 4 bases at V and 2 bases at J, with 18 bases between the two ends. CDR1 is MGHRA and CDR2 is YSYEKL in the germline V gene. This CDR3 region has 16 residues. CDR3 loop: CASSLPSRVHTYEQYF. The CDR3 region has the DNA TGCGCCAGCAGCCTACCCTCCAGGGTCCACACCTACGAGCAGTACTTC.